Included here is one TCR beta chain sequence, with context. The data stem from a study of shared clonotypes between healthy human individuals. Whole-study context: Used for every donor were three CD4 naive, three CD4 memory, two CD8 naive and one CD8 memory plate.

CDR1 is SGHNT, CDR2 YYREEE, per germline (reference sequence). This CDR3 has 15 amino acids. Trimming took off 3 bases at V and 3 bases at J, with 15 bases between the two ends. Recent vaccinations or acute infections were absent in the healthy HIV-negative adult donors. It was 200 to 250 ng DNA, around 32,000 T cell genomes, that sorted-subset replicate PCRs used. Per the study methods: Junction-only sequences produced by ImmunoSEQ had no quality scores, so filtering differed. Repertoires were generated with immunoSEQ multiplex PCR, while TCRdb's copy carries only in-frame clones and drops some. V and J calls plus clone size are reproduced from that table; the DNA served to infer D and trimming. The profile shows millions of clones, around 95% of them singletons.

The rearrangement uses TRBV5-4 and TRBJ1-1; the D gene is possibly TRBD1 (6 bases). The receptor was isolated from a young man in good health. Sequencing was performed on naive CD4+ T cells sorted from blood. Subset denoted: CD45RA+ positively selected. CDR3 DNA: TGTGCCAGCAGCTGGTCGGGGGCTGGGGACACTGAAGCTTTCTTT. This gives the protein CASSWSGAGDTEAFF.